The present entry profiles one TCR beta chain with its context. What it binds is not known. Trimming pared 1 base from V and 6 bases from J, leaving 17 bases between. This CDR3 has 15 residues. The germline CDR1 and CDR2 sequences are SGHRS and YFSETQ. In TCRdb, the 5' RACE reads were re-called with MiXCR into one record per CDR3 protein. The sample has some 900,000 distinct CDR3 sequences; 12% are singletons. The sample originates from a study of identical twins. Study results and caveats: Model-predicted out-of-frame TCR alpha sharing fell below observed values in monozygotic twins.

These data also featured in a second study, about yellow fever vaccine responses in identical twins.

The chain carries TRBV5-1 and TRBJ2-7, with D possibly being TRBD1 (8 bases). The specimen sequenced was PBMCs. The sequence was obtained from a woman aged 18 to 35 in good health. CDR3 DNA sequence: TGCGCCAGCAGCTTGTGGGGGGACAGGACTAGCGAGCAGTACTTC. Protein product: CASSLWGDRTSEQYF.